This is a list of T cell receptor beta chains from one sample in a study of patients and donors after allogeneic stem cell transplantation. MiXCR, applied by TCRdb to the RT-PCR reads, yields one record per CDR3 protein. The sample shows about a million distinct CDR3 sequences, roughly 17% of them seen only once. Input material: blood, either unsorted or a sorted T cell fraction (not recorded which). These receptors were obtained from a human donor who was either an allogeneic HSCT recipient or a stem cell or donor lymphocyte infusion donor (not recorded which). It is not recorded whose cells these are; they may come from a transplant donor. CDR3s include the opening cysteine and the closing phenylalanine or tryptophan. D genes are given only for firm matches. A clone size is listed for some rows: how often the clone was seen (once, few, many), or a class if it is expanded.

clone size	D gene	V gene	J gene	CDR3 protein	CDR3 DNA
few	TRBD2	TRBV7-7	TRBJ2-5	CASSLAGLAGEVTQYF	TGTGCCAGCAGCTTAGCGGGACTAGCGGGAGAAGTGACCCAGTACTTC
.	.	TRBV24-1	TRBJ2-7	CATSLGRGISYEQYF	TGTGCCACCAGTTTAGGGAGGGGGATCTCCTACGAGCAGTACTTC
.	.	TRBV25-1	TRBJ2-5	CASSDFKSRSPETQYF	TGTGCCAGCAGTGACTTTAAATCCCGTTCTCCAGAGACCCAGTACTTC
few	TRBD2	TRBV4-3	TRBJ2-3	CASSQELRLLAGANTQYF	TGCGCCAGCAGCCAAGAGTTGCGGTTACTAGCGGGGGCCAATACGCAGTATTTT
many	.	TRBV5-1	TRBJ2-3	CASSFPGRKITDTQYF	TGCGCCAGCAGCTTCCCGGGACGGAAGATCACAGATACGCAGTATTTT
.	.	TRBV5-1	TRBJ2-2	CASSLYSANTGELFF	TGCGCCAGCAGCTTGTACAGCGCGAACACCGGGGAGCTGTTTTTT
.	.	TRBV6-1	TRBJ1-1	CASSPGEGWDTEAFF	TGTGCCAGCAGCCCGGGGGAGGGGTGGGACACTGAAGCTTTCTTT
.	.	TRBV5-1	TRBJ1-2	CASSRTSLAGAYGYTF	TGCGCCAGCAGTCGCACATCCCTGGCTGGGGCCTATGGCTACACCTTC
few	TRBD1	TRBV12-3/TRBV12-4	TRBJ1-5	CASSLVGTGINQPQHF	TGTGCCAGCAGTTTAGTGGGGACAGGGATAAATCAGCCCCAGCATTTT
.	TRBD2	TRBV27	TRBJ2-5	CASKYFPGTSGPQETQYF	TGTGCCAGCAAATACTTCCCCGGGACTAGCGGTCCGCAAGAGACCCAGTACTTC
few	TRBD2	TRBV4-2	TRBJ2-2	CASSQEGGSGVAGELFF	TGTGCCAGCAGCCAAGAGGGGGGTAGCGGGGTCGCCGGGGAGCTGTTTTTT
many	.	TRBV7-2	TRBJ2-3	CASSLVRGSTDTQYF	TGTGCCAGCAGCTTAGTACGGGGGAGCACAGATACGCAGTATTTT
few	.	TRBV20-1	TRBJ2-7	CSAIEVNEQYF	TGCAGTGCGATAGAGGTCAACGAGCAGTACTTC
.	TRBD1	TRBV27	TRBJ1-6	CASSSDRVGNSPLHF	TGTGCCAGCAGTTCGGACAGGGTTGGTAATTCACCCCTCCACTTT
many	.	TRBV10-3	TRBJ1-2	CAISESRQTGYGYTF	TGTGCCATCAGTGAGTCGAGACAGACCGGTTATGGCTACACCTTC
many	.	TRBV10-3	TRBJ1-5	CAIGGGPYQPQHF	TGTGCCATTGGGGGGGGCCCCTATCAGCCCCAGCATTTT
.	TRBD2	TRBV2	TRBJ2-5	CASLGREQETQYF	TGTGCCAGCCTGGGGCGGGAGCAAGAGACCCAGTACTTC
many	.	TRBV29-1	TRBJ2-2	CSVEGRGSARAGELFF	TGCAGCGTTGAAGGCAGGGGATCAGCCCGCGCCGGGGAGCTGTTTTTT
.	.	TRBV29-1	TRBJ2-1	CSLRVAASLLYNEQFF	TGCAGCTTGAGGGTAGCGGCGTCCCTTCTCTACAATGAGCAGTTCTTC
few	.	TRBV5-1	TRBJ2-7	CASSLDQGPYEQYF	TGCGCCAGCAGCTTGGACCAGGGTCCCTACGAGCAGTACTTC
.	TRBD1	TRBV7-3	TRBJ1-1	CASSQATGRLNTEAFF	TGTGCCAGCAGCCAAGCGACAGGGAGGTTGAACACTGAAGCTTTCTTT
few	.	TRBV24-1	TRBJ2-5	CATSDFGNKETQYF	TGTGCCACCAGTGATTTTGGGAACAAAGAGACCCAGTACTTC
few	.	TRBV2	TRBJ2-1	CASSRDGLRRWNEQFF	TGTGCCAGCAGTCGGGACGGCTTGCGGAGATGGAATGAGCAGTTCTTC
few	.	TRBV5-6	TRBJ2-7	CASSLNRPAYEQYF	TGTGCCAGCAGCTTGAATAGGCCGGCCTACGAGCAGTACTTC
.	TRBD1	TRBV12-3/TRBV12-4	TRBJ2-3	CASSGTGGVDTQYF	TGTGCCAGCAGCGGGACAGGGGGGGTGGATACGCAGTATTTT
few	.	TRBV20-1	TRBJ2-7	CSARDGRGYEQYF	TGCAGTGCTAGAGATGGTAGGGGCTACGAGCAGTACTTC
many	.	TRBV5-1	TRBJ2-1	CASRVVQAPLGEQFF	TGCGCCAGCAGGGTTGTGCAGGCCCCTCTGGGTGAGCAGTTCTTC
many	TRBD2	TRBV29-1	TRBJ2-1	CSVGGLAAHNEQFF	TGCAGCGTCGGAGGACTAGCGGCACACAATGAGCAGTTCTTC
few	TRBD2	TRBV20-1	TRBJ2-3	CSASGAGLTDTQYF	TGCAGTGCTAGCGGAGCGGGACTCACAGATACGCAGTATTTT
.	TRBD2	TRBV20-1	TRBJ2-7	CSAIRTSGSYEQYF	TGCAGTGCCATTAGGACTAGCGGGAGCTACGAGCAGTACTTC
.	.	TRBV27	TRBJ1-1	CASTSPLNTEAFF	TGTGCCAGCACATCCCCGCTGAACACTGAAGCTTTCTTT
.	TRBD1	TRBV15	TRBJ2-1	CATRGGRTGYNEQFF	TGTGCCACCAGAGGGGGGAGGACAGGGTACAATGAGCAGTTCTTC
.	.	TRBV20-1	TRBJ1-1	CSATIPQTERGAFF	TGCAGTGCGACCATACCACAGACTGAACGGGGAGCTTTCTTT
few	.	TRBV7-6	TRBJ2-3	CASSFGHPASTDTQYF	TGTGCCAGCAGCTTTGGACACCCGGCTAGCACAGATACGCAGTATTTT
.	TRBD2	TRBV5-6	TRBJ2-5	CASSSSGGASVTRAQYF	TGTGCCAGCAGCTCAAGCGGGGGGGCCAGTGTTACAAGGGCCCAGTACTTC
many	TRBD1	TRBV5-1	TRBJ1-5	CASSLEPGGNQPQHF	TGCGCCAGCAGCTTGGAGCCAGGGGGGAATCAGCCCCAGCATTTT
few	.	TRBV27	TRBJ2-7	CASRFADAYEQYF	TGTGCCAGCAGGTTTGCTGACGCCTACGAGCAGTACTTC
many	.	TRBV12-3/TRBV12-4	TRBJ2-7	CASSALGTEASYEQYF	TGTGCCAGCAGTGCCCTAGGGACGGAGGCTTCCTACGAGCAGTACTTC
.	.	TRBV12-3/TRBV12-4	TRBJ1-2	CASRDARGTPYGYTF	TGTGCCAGCAGGGACGCTAGGGGGACCCCCTATGGCTACACCTTC
few	.	TRBV7-9	TRBJ1-1	CASRNNMGSEAFF	TGTGCCAGCAGGAACAACATGGGCTCTGAAGCTTTCTTT
many	.	TRBV27	TRBJ1-2	CASSIAGELGGYTF	TGTGCCAGCAGTATCGCCGGGGAGCTGGGTGGCTACACCTTC
few	.	TRBV9	TRBJ2-6	CASSVGRVVGANVLTF	TGTGCCAGCAGCGTGGGCAGGGTAGTTGGGGCCAACGTCCTGACTTTC
.	TRBD1	TRBV12-3/TRBV12-4	TRBJ1-5	CASRNRGSDQPQHF	TGTGCCAGCAGAAACAGGGGGAGCGATCAGCCCCAGCATTTT
few	TRBD1	TRBV29-1	TRBJ1-1	CSGGQVLNTEAFF	TGCAGCGGGGGACAGGTTTTGAACACTGAAGCTTTCTTT
few	.	TRBV4-3	TRBJ1-1	CASSHDGALGNAEAFF	TGCGCCAGCAGCCATGATGGGGCCCTCGGTAATGCTGAAGCTTTCTTT